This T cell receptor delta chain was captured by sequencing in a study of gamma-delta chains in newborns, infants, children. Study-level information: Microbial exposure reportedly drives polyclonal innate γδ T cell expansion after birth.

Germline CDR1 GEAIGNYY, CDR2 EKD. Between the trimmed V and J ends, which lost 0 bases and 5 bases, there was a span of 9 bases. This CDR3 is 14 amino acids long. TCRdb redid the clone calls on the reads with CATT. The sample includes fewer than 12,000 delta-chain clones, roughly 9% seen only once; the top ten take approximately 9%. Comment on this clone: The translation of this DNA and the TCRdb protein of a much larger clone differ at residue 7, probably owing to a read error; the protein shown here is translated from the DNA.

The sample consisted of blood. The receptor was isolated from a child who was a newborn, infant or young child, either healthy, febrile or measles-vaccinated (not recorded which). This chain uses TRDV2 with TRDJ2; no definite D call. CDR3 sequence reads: CACDTVEDTAQLFF. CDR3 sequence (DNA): TGTGCCTGTGACACCGTGGAGGATACAGCACAACTCTTCTTT.